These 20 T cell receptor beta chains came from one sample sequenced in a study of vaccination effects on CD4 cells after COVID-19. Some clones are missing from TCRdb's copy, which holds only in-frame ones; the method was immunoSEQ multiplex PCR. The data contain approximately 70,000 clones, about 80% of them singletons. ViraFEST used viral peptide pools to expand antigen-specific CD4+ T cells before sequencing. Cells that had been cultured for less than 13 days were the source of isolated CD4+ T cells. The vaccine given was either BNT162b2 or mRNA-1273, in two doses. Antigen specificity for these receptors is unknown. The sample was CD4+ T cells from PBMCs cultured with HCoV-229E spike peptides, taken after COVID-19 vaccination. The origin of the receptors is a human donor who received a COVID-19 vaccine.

In DNA, the CDR3 is TGTGCCAGCAGTCAACCGTTACAGGATCGGTATGGCTACACCTTC. Translation: CASSQPLQDRYGYTF. This chain joins TRBV6-2 or TRBV6-3 and TRBJ1-2, with D perhaps matching TRBD1 (5 bases). CDR3 length equals 15 residues. Germline V lookup: CDR1 MNHEY, CDR2 SVGEGT. V gave up 5 bases and J gave up 5 bases, with 18 bases separating them.

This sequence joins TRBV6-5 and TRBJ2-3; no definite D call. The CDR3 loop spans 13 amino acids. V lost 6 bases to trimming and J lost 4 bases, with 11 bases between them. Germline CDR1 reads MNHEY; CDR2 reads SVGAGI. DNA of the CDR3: TGTGCCAGCAGCTACCGTGCGGCAGATACGCAGTATTTT. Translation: CASSYRAADTQYF.

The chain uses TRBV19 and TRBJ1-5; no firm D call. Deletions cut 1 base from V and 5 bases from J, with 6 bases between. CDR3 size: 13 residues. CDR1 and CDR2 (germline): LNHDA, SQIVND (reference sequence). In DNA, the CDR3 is TGTGCCAGTAGTATAGGGGGAGATCAGCCCCAGCATTTT. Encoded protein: CASSIGGDQPQHF.

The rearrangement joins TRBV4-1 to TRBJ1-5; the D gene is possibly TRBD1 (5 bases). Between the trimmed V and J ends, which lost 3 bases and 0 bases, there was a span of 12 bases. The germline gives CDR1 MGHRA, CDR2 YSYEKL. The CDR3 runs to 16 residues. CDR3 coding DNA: TGCGCCAGCAGCCAGGGCCGGGACCCTAGCAATCAGCCCCAGCATTTT. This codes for CASSQGRDPSNQPQHF.

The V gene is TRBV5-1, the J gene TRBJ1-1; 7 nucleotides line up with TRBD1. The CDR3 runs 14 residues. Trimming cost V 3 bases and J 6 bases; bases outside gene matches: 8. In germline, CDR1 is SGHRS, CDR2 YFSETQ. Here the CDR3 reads CASSSEGAYAEAFF. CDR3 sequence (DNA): TGCGCCAGCAGCTCGGAGGGGGCTTATGCTGAAGCTTTCTTT.

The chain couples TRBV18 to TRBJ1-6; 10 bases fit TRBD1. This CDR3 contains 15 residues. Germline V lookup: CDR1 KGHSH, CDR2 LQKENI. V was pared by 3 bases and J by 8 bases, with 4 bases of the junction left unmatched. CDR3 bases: TGTGCCAGCTCACCGGCGGGACAGGGGTATTCACCCCTCCACTTT. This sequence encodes CASSPAGQGYSPLHF.

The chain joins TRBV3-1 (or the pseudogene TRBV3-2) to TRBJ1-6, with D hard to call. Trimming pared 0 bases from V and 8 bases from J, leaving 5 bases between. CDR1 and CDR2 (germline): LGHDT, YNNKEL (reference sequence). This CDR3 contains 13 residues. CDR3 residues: CASSQDPHSPLHF. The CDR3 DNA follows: TGTGCCAGCAGCCAAGACCCCCATTCACCCCTCCACTTT.

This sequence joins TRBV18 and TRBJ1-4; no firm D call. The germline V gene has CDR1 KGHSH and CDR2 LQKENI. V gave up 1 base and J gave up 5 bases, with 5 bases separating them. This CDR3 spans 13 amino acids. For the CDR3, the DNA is TGTGCCAGCTCACCACTACGGAATGAAAAACTGTTTTTT. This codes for CASSPLRNEKLFF.

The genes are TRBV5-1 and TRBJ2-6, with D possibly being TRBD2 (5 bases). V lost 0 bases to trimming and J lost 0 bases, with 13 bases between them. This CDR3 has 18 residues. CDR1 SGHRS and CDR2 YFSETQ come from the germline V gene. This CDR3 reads CASSLDAGSISGANVLTF. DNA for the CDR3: TGCGCCAGCAGCTTGGATGCGGGCAGTATCTCTGGGGCCAACGTCCTGACTTTC.

The CDR3 sequence is CASSPGTGGELFF. The CDR3 DNA is TGCGCCAGCAGTCCGGGGACGGGCGGGGAGCTGTTTTTT. The chain joins TRBV10-1 to TRBJ2-2; either TRBD1 or TRBD2 may fit D (5 bases each). CDR3 size: 13 residues. Deletions cut 5 bases from V and 7 bases from J, with 11 bases between. CDR1 is WNHNN and CDR2 is SYGVQD in the germline V gene (reference sequence).

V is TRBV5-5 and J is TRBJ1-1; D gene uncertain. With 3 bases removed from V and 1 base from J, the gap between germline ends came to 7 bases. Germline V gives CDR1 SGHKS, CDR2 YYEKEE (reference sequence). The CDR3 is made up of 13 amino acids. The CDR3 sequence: CASSWAGNTEAFF. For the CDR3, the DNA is TGTGCCAGCAGCTGGGCAGGGAACACTGAAGCTTTCTTT.

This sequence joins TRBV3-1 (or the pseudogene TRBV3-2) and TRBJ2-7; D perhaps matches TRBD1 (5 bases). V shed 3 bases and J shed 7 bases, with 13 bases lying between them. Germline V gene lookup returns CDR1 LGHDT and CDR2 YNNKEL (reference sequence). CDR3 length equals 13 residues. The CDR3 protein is CASSQGPMGEQYV. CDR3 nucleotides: TGTGCCAGCAGCCAGGGGCCCATGGGGGAGCAGTACGTC.

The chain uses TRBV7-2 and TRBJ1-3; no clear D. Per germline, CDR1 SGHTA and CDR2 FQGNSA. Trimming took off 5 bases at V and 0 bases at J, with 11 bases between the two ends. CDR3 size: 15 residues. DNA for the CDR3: TGTGCCAGCAGCCCGAAAGGCCTCTCTGGAAACACCATATATTTT. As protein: CASSPKGLSGNTIYF.

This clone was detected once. Written as DNA, the CDR3 is TGCGCCAGCAGCGCGTCCGGGACAGGGAGTAAAGAGCAGTACGTC. This translates into CASSASGTGSKEQYV. This chain connects TRBV5-1 to TRBJ2-7; 9 positions agree with TRBD1. Trimming took 4 bases from V and 7 from J; bases not matched to a gene: 12. CDR3 length equals 15 residues. Germline V lookup: CDR1 SGHRS, CDR2 YFSETQ.

The CDR3 is CASSRRAGDEQYV. CDR3 bases: TGTGCCAGTAGCCGCCGGGCGGGGGACGAGCAGTACGTC. The V and J genes are TRBV19 and TRBJ2-7; 7 bases line up with TRBD2. Trimming at V came to 6 bases and at J to 5 bases, leaving 7 bases not matched to a gene. This CDR3 is built from 13 residues. Germline V gene data show CDR1 as LNHDA and CDR2 as SQIVND (reference sequence).

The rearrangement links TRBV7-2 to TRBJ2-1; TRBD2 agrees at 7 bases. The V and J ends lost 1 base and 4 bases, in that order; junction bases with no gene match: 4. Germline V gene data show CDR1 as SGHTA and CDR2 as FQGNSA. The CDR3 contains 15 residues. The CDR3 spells CASSLVRGRYNEQFF. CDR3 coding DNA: TGTGCCAGCAGCTTAGTGCGGGGGAGATACAATGAGCAGTTCTTC. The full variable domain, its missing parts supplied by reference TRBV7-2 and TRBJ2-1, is GAGVSQSPSNKVTEKGKDVELRCDPISGHTALYWYRQSLGQGLEFLIYFQGNSAPDKSGLPSDRFSAERTGGSVSTLTIQRTQQEDSAVYLCASSLVRGRYNEQFFGPGTRLTVL.

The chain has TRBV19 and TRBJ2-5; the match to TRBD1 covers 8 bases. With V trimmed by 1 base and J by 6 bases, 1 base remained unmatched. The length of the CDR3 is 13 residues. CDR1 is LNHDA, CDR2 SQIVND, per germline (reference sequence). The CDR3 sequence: CASSIGDRKTQYF. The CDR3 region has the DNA TGTGCCAGTAGTATAGGGGACAGGAAGACCCAGTACTTC.

The CDR3 sequence: CASSGDSRVATEAFF. CDR3 sequence (DNA): TGTGCCAGCAGCGGGGACTCCCGGGTGGCCACTGAAGCTTTCTTT. The chain carries TRBV9 and TRBJ1-1; perhaps TRBD1 as D (5 bases). This CDR3 has 15 residues. V lost 3 bases to trimming and J lost 4 bases, with 16 bases between them. Germline values: CDR1 SGDLS, CDR2 YYNGEE.

CDR3 sequence reads: CATSAADRTHTEAFF. CDR3 DNA: TGTGCCACCAGTGCTGCGGACAGGACCCACACTGAAGCTTTCTTT. The chain is built from TRBV24-1 and TRBJ1-1; 7 nucleotides align to TRBD1. Germline V gives CDR1 KGHDR, CDR2 SFDVKD. J gave up 3 bases and V 5 bases, and 8 bases lay outside the gene matches. The CDR3 has 15 amino acids.

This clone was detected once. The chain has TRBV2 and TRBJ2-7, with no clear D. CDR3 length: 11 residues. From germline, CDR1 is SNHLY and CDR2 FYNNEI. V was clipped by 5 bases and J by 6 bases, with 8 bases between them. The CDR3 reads CASSKTLEQYV. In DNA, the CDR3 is TGTGCCAGCAGTAAGACCCTCGAGCAGTACGTC.